This T cell receptor beta chain was identified during a study of T cell repertoires in cytomegalovirus infection. This clonotype was seen ten or more times. TCRdb redid the calling of the reads with MiXCR, one entry per CDR3 protein. In the table there are approximately 150,000 distinct CDR3 sequences, more than 15% of which are singletons. This CDR3 is built from 12 residues. Germline values: CDR1 SEHNR, CDR2 FQNEAQ (reference sequence). V was pared by 5 bases and J by 9 bases, with 14 bases between. The sample taken for sequencing was CD8+ T cells from PBMCs. This chain uses TRBV7-9 with TRBJ2-7; D is unclear. The receptor was isolated from a human donor in good health (CMV status not recorded). Some clones in this sample may be carry-over from other donors' samples. CDR3: CASSNHLLGQYF. The CDR3 coding sequence is TGTGCCAGCAGCAACCATTTATTAGGGCAGTACTTC.